Shown below are 23 T cell receptor beta chains from a single sample sequenced in a study of cytomegalovirus exposure and HLA in healthy donors. The PCR ran on 60 Vbeta and 13 Jbeta primers. Only in-frame clones appear in the TCRdb table, and some are missing; sequencing was by immunoSEQ multiplex PCR. The data contain around 61,000 clones, roughly two thirds of them seen just once; the ten biggest clones take up less than 20%. Sequencing used PBMCs. The receptors were sampled from a man aged 35 to 55 in good health and CMV-seropositive.

This clone was observed a handful of times. The CDR3 DNA is TGTGCCAGCAGCCGGGGGGGTCAGGTCTTTAACTATGGCTACACCTTC. Translating it yields CASSRGGQVFNYGYTF. The rearrangement links TRBV7-9 to TRBJ1-2; a weak D match, TRBD1 (5 bases). V shed 5 bases and J shed 1 base, with 17 bases lying between them. The CDR3 runs 16 residues. Germline V gene sequence: CDR1 SEHNR, CDR2 FQNEAQ (reference sequence).

J is TRBJ2-7 and V is TRBV28, with D possibly matching TRBD2 (6 bases). From germline, CDR1 is MDHEN and CDR2 SYDVKM. V lost 6 bases to trimming and J lost 7 bases, with 16 bases between them. CDR3 length: 13 amino acids. Written as DNA, the CDR3 is TGTGCCAGCAGGCAGGGTTCTGCGGGGGAGCAGTACTTC. Encoded protein: CASRQGSAGEQYF.

The chain links TRBV7-9 to TRBJ1-2; 9 bases map to TRBD1. The V segment lost 4 bases and the J segment 6 bases; nucleotides outside the gene matches: 3. Germline CDR1 SEHNR, CDR2 FQNEAQ (reference sequence). There are 13 residues in the CDR3. In DNA form, the CDR3 reads TGTGCCAGCAGCTGGGGACAGGGTGATGGCTACACCTTC. Its protein is CASSWGQGDGYTF. Variable domain in full (rest from reference TRBV7-9 and TRBJ1-2): DTGVSQNPRHKITKRGQNVTFRCDPISEHNRLYWYRQTLGQGPEFLTYFQNEAQLEKSRLLSDRFSAERPKGSFSTLEIQRTEQGDSAMYLCASSWGQGDGYTFGSGTRLTVV.

This clone qualifies as medium-sized (0.01 to 0.1%). The gene calls are TRBV7-9 and TRBJ1-4; a possible D gene is TRBD1 (6 bases). The CDR3 spans 14 residues. The germline gives CDR1 SEHNR, CDR2 FQNEAQ (reference sequence). Trimming took off 1 base at V and 7 bases at J, with 10 bases between the two ends. The CDR3 coding sequence is TGTGCCAGCAGCTTAGAAGGGGGGGGTGAAAAACTGTTTTTT. It encodes CASSLEGGGEKLFF.

There are a few counts of this clone. This chain links TRBV6-5 with TRBJ1-2; unclear D gene. With 1 base removed from V and 6 bases from J, the gap between germline ends came to 18 bases. Germline V gives CDR1 MNHEY, CDR2 SVGAGI. This CDR3 is built from 16 residues. In DNA form, the CDR3 reads TGTGCCAGCAGTTACTTGATGGCAGTGCCGAAAGATGGCTACACCTTC. It specifies CASSYLMAVPKDGYTF.

This clone was detected only a few times. The V call is TRBV14, the J call TRBJ2-5; 7 positions match TRBD2. V lost 3 bases, J lost 5 bases, and 6 bases stayed unmatched. CDR3 length equals 14 residues. The germline V gene encodes CDR1 SGHDN and CDR2 FVKESK. The CDR3 sequence is CASSHPGRVETQYF. Here the CDR3 DNA reads TGTGCCAGCAGCCACCCGGGGAGGGTGGAGACCCAGTACTTC.

The rearrangement joins TRBV6-1 to TRBJ2-5, with a weak D call TRBD1 (6 bases). The DNA end is a closer match to TRBJ2-7, so the J assignment may be wrong. From germline, CDR1 is MNHNS and CDR2 SASEGT. The length of the CDR3 is 15 residues. This chain's CDR3 is CASSEVQGSSYEQYF. The CDR3 DNA sequence: TGTGCCAGCAGTGAAGTACAGGGCAGCTCCTACGAGCAGTACTTC.

The chain employs TRBV27 and TRBJ2-2; 10 positions agree with TRBD2. CDR3 length: 17 residues. V lost 5 bases to trimming and J lost 6 bases; unmatched junction nucleotides: 12. Per germline, CDR1 MNHEY and CDR2 SMNVEV (reference sequence). CDR3 amino acids: CASSPGGLAGVAGELFF. In DNA form, the CDR3 reads TGTGCCAGCAGTCCCGGCGGGCTAGCGGGAGTCGCCGGGGAGCTGTTTTTT.

This chain connects TRBV5-1 to TRBJ1-2, with TRBD1 matching 8 bases. This CDR3 has 21 amino acids. Germline V gene sequence: CDR1 SGHRS, CDR2 YFSETQ. The trim removed 1 base at V and 4 bases at J, leaving 24 bases unmatched. This chain's CDR3 is CASSLRGTGGTRAQGGYGYTF. Written as DNA, the CDR3 is TGCGCCAGCAGCTTGCGGGGGACAGGTGGGACAAGGGCCCAAGGTGGCTATGGCTACACCTTC. Using reference TRBV5-1 and TRBJ1-2 for the parts outside the CDR3, the full variable domain is KAGVTQTPRYLIKTRGQQVTLSCSPISGHRSVSWYQQTPGQGLQFLFEYFSETQRNKGNFPGRFSGRQFSNSRSEMNVSTLELGDSALYLCASSLRGTGGTRAQGGYGYTFGSGTRLTVV.

J is TRBJ1-1 and V is TRBV18; the D is unclear. CDR1 is KGHSH and CDR2 is LQKENI in the germline V gene. This CDR3 is built from 15 residues. The V end lost 3 bases, the J end lost 0 bases, and 11 bases lay between the germline ends. As DNA, the CDR3 is TGTGCCAGCTCACCGATCCCTCGAGTGAACACTGAAGCTTTCTTT. Encoded protein: CASSPIPRVNTEAFF.

Turning to this clone: The junction does not match germline at one end; this may be a read error. This sequence joins TRBV7-9 and TRBJ1-1; TRBD1 matches at 8 bases. Germline loops: CDR1 SEHNR, CDR2 FQNEAQ (reference sequence). The CDR3 is made up of 15 amino acids. The CDR3 region is CSSSPRGQGASEAFF. In nucleotides, the CDR3 is TGTTCCAGCAGCCCCCGCGGGCAGGGGGCGTCCGAAGCTTTCTTT. The full variable domain, with the rest looked up from reference TRBV7-9 and TRBJ1-1, is DTGVSQNPRHKITKRGQNVTFRCDPISEHNRLYWYRQTLGQGPEFLTYFQNEAQLEKSRLLSDRFSAERPKGSFSTLEIQRTEQGDSAMYLCSSSPRGQGASEAFFGQGTRLTVV.

This clone was found a few times. The chain employs TRBV25-1 and TRBJ2-3, with 8 bases lining up with TRBD1. V gave up 4 bases and J gave up 5 bases; unmatched junction bases: 11. The CDR3 length is 16 residues. Germline CDR1 and CDR2: MGHDK and SYGVNS. The CDR3 bases are TGTGCCAGCAGTGCAGGACGGACAGGGAGAATAGATACGCAGTATTTT. This gives the protein CASSAGRTGRIDTQYF.

The V and J genes are TRBV5-1 and TRBJ2-7; maybe TRBD2 (6 bases). Trimming pared 6 bases from V and 5 bases from J, leaving 12 bases between. CDR1 is SGHRS, CDR2 YFSETQ, per germline. The CDR3 has 12 amino acids. The CDR3 loop is CASNEEGNEQYF. DNA for the CDR3: TGCGCCAGCAACGAGGAGGGAAACGAGCAGTACTTC.

This clone has a handful of counts. This chain uses TRBV18 with TRBJ2-5, with TRBD2 matching over 9 bases. Germline lookup yields CDR1 KGHSH and CDR2 LQKENI. There are 15 residues in the CDR3. The trim removed 0 bases at V and 5 bases at J, leaving 4 bases unmatched. The CDR3 loop is CASSPPGLAGETQYF. CDR3 nucleotides: TGTGCCAGCTCACCACCGGGACTAGCCGGGGAGACCCAGTACTTC.

To note about this clone: Other DNA variants within this sample encode the same CDR3. This chain joins TRBV11-2 and TRBJ1-6, with D possibly TRBD1 on 6 matching bases. V lost 0 bases and J 9 bases, leaving 9 bases between the germline ends. CDR3 length: 14 residues. Per the germline V gene, CDR1 is SGHAT and CDR2 is FQNNGV. The DNA of the CDR3 is TGTGCCAGCAGCTTAGAGGGGGCTAGTTCACCCCTCCACTTT. Protein product: CASSLEGASSPLHF.

This clone occurred a few times. The CDR3 protein is CASSLSKNTEAFF. The CDR3 nucleotides read TGTGCCAGCAGCTTATCCAAGAACACTGAAGCTTTCTTT. This rearrangement joins TRBV7-6 to TRBJ1-1, with unresolved D. The germline V gene has CDR1 SGHVS and CDR2 FNYEAQ. The CDR3 has 13 residues. The germline V and J ends were trimmed by 2 bases and 1 base, with 5 bases remaining between them.

This sequence joins TRBV19 and TRBJ2-2, with D possibly TRBD2 on 7 matching bases. Per the germline V gene, CDR1 is LNHDA and CDR2 is SQIVND (reference sequence). V lost 6 bases to trimming and J lost 5 bases, with 13 bases between them. CDR3 length: 14 residues. Here the CDR3 DNA reads TGTGCCAGTAGGAGGGGGGGCGGGACCGGGGAGCTGTTTTTT. Protein product: CASRRGGGTGELFF.

The chain links TRBV27 to TRBJ2-3; 10 bases map to TRBD2. Germline lookup yields CDR1 MNHEY and CDR2 SMNVEV (reference sequence). V dropped 5 bases and J dropped 0; count of bases not matched to a gene: 5. The CDR3 runs to 16 residues. DNA for the CDR3: TGTGCCAGCAGTCCAGCGGGGGGGGATAGCACAGATACGCAGTATTTT. Amino acids: CASSPAGGDSTDTQYF.

The genes are TRBV5-8 and TRBJ2-7, with TRBD1 matching over 8 bases. The V and J ends lost 5 bases and 2 bases, in that order; junction bases with no gene match: 18. Germline CDR1 SGHTS, CDR2 YDEGEE. The CDR3 is 18 amino acids. The CDR3 DNA follows: TGTGCCAGCAGTCTCAGGTCATATTGGACAGGGAAGGCCTACGAGCAGTACTTC. This gives the protein CASSLRSYWTGKAYEQYF. The full variable domain, in which reference TRBV5-8 and TRBJ2-7 provide the parts outside the CDR3, is EAGVTQSPTHLIKTRGQQATLRCSPISGHTSVYWYQQALGLGLQFLLWYDEGEERNRGNFPPRFSGRQFPNYSSELNVNALELEDSALYLCASSLRSYWTGKAYEQYFGPGTRLTVT.

The chain has TRBV2 and TRBJ2-7, with D possibly matching TRBD2 (5 bases). CDR1 SNHLY and CDR2 FYNNEI come from the germline V gene. Trimming left V 6 bases short and J 2 bases short, with 14 bases between. The CDR3 contains 14 residues. The CDR3 DNA is TGTGCCAGCAGGAGGGAGACACTGGCCTACGAGCAGTACTTC. This codes for CASRRETLAYEQYF.

The gene calls are TRBV6-5 and TRBJ1-1; D may be TRBD1 (6 bases). CDR3 size: 14 residues. Deletions cut 0 bases from V and 3 bases from J, with 8 bases between. From germline, CDR1 is MNHEY and CDR2 SVGAGI. The CDR3 DNA is TGTGCCAGCAGTTACTCGTACAGGGACACTGAAGCTTTCTTT. Its translation is CASSYSYRDTEAFF.

Of note for this clone: The sample contains more than one DNA sequence encoding this CDR3. The chain combines TRBV29-1 with TRBJ2-1, with TRBD2 matching 12 bases. The germline CDR1 and CDR2 sequences are SQVTM and ANQGSEA. The V segment lost 4 bases and the J segment 10 bases; nucleotides outside the gene matches: 5. CDR3 length: 13 residues. The CDR3 bases are TGCAGCGTTGGCCAAGGACTAGCGGGAGAGCAGTTCTTC. As protein: CSVGQGLAGEQFF.

The chain couples TRBV5-1 to TRBJ2-2; 12 positions agree with TRBD2. With V trimmed by 5 bases and J by 5 bases, 7 bases remained unmatched. The CDR3 extends over 16 amino acids. Germline CDR1 SGHRS, CDR2 YFSETQ. CDR3 loop: CASRSSGTSGTGELFF. The CDR3, as DNA: TGCGCCAGCAGGTCATCCGGGACTAGCGGGACCGGGGAGCTGTTTTTT.